Listed below are T cell receptor beta chains from one sample, sequenced in a study of blood T cells in healthy people across ages. TCRdb re-derived calls from the 5' RACE reads in MiXCR, one entry per CDR3 protein. The sample lists hundreds of thousands of distinct CDR3 sequences; about 51% were seen once. What was sequenced was blood. The receptor source for this set is a woman older than 75 in good health. Each CDR3 is given with its conserved first and last residue. The D gene is left open where the match is weak. Part of the rows lack a size; the others show once, few, many or a class for expanded clones.

J gene	clone size	V gene	D gene	CDR3 protein	CDR3 DNA
TRBJ1-1	few	TRBV20-1	TRBD1	CSARDSNTEAFF	TGCAGTGCAAGGGACAGTAACACTGAAGCTTTCTTT
TRBJ2-7	NA	TRBV11-2	NA	CASSPGPNEQYF	TGTGCCAGCAGCCCAGGGCCCAACGAGCAGTACTTC
TRBJ2-7	few	TRBV12-3/TRBV12-4	NA	CASSVVGHYEQYF	TGTGCCAGCAGTGTAGTGGGACACTACGAGCAGTACTTC
TRBJ1-2	many	TRBV12-3/TRBV12-4	NA	CASSLQQVYGYTF	TGTGCCAGCAGTCTCCAACAGGTCTATGGCTACACCTTC
TRBJ2-7	few	TRBV12-3/TRBV12-4	TRBD2	CASSYLAVTYEQYF	TGTGCCAGCAGTTATCTAGCGGTAACCTACGAGCAGTACTTC
TRBJ2-3	NA	TRBV29-1	TRBD1	CSVGMLRTGGRRDTQYF	TGCAGCGTCGGTATGCTACGGACAGGGGGCAGAAGGGATACGCAGTATTTT
TRBJ1-5	few	TRBV30	NA	CACSQGPNQPQHF	TGTGCCTGCAGTCAGGGTCCCAATCAGCCCCAGCATTTT
TRBJ2-3	many	TRBV20-1	NA	CSARAASTDTQYF	TGCAGTGCTAGGGCGGCTAGCACAGATACGCAGTATTTT
TRBJ2-3	few	TRBV20-1	TRBD2	CSAPSGGATDTQYF	TGCAGTGCTCCGAGCGGGGGGGCCACAGATACGCAGTATTTT
TRBJ2-7	many	TRBV6-2/TRBV6-3	NA	CASTETAGMAYEQYF	TGTGCCAGCACCGAAACCGCGGGAATGGCCTACGAGCAGTACTTC
TRBJ2-1	many	TRBV2	TRBD2	CASAGLAGGEQFF	TGTGCCAGCGCGGGACTAGCGGGCGGAGAGCAGTTCTTC
TRBJ2-4	many	TRBV28	TRBD2	CASRTGGQAKNIQYF	TGTGCCAGCAGGACGGGGGGTCAAGCCAAAAACATTCAGTACTTC
TRBJ2-2	NA	TRBV5-1	NA	CASSLRDVRTGELFF	TGCGCCAGCAGCTTGAGAGACGTACGCACCGGGGAGCTGTTTTTT
TRBJ1-2	many	TRBV6-2/TRBV6-3	NA	CASSQRGANYGYTF	TGTGCCAGCAGTCAACGGGGGGCGAACTATGGCTACACCTTC
TRBJ2-2	few	TRBV25-1	TRBD1	CASTGTGITGELFF	TGTGCCAGCACCGGGACAGGGATCACCGGGGAGCTGTTTTTT
TRBJ2-2	NA	TRBV14	TRBD2	CASSLIAGDSTGELFF	TGTGCCAGCAGCCTAATAGCGGGGGATTCCACCGGGGAGCTGTTTTTT
TRBJ1-2	few	TRBV5-5	TRBD1	CASSSPDREYGYTF	TGTGCCAGCAGCTCACCGGACAGGGAGTATGGCTACACCTTC
TRBJ2-3	many	TRBV5-1	NA	CASSLIENTQYF	TGCGCCAGCAGCTTGATTGAAAATACGCAGTATTTT
TRBJ1-2	many	TRBV28	TRBD1	CASSLEGLDRVKNGYTF	TGTGCCAGCAGTTTAGAAGGGTTGGACAGGGTGAAAAATGGCTACACCTTC
TRBJ2-3	NA	TRBV5-1	NA	CASSLDGPPTDTQYF	TGCGCCAGCAGCTTGGACGGTCCCCCCACAGATACGCAGTATTTT
TRBJ2-3	NA	TRBV12-3/TRBV12-4	TRBD2	CASRLAGGPDTQYF	TGTGCCAGCAGACTAGCGGGGGGGCCGGATACGCAGTATTTT
TRBJ1-2	NA	TRBV5-1	TRBD1	CASNSGTTGAYGYTF	TGCGCCAGCAACAGCGGAACAACAGGGGCCTATGGCTACACCTTC
TRBJ2-5	many	TRBV6-5	NA	CASRPPGTETQYF	TGTGCCAGCAGACCCCCGGGGACAGAGACCCAGTACTTC
TRBJ2-7	NA	TRBV14	TRBD1	CASSLDRPPYEQYF	TGTGCCAGCAGCCTGGACAGGCCCCCCTACGAGCAGTACTTC
TRBJ2-2	NA	TRBV7-2	NA	CASSLGRLGSTGELFF	TGTGCCAGCAGCTTAGGGCGACTAGGTTCCACCGGGGAGCTGTTTTTT
TRBJ2-5	NA	TRBV28	NA	CASSLLASRSYNEQYF	TGTGCCAGCAGTTTATTAGCCTCCCGGTCCTACAATGAGCAGTACTTC
TRBJ2-5	NA	TRBV25-1	TRBD1	CASSDHRGFQETQYF	TGTGCCAGCAGTGACCACAGGGGCTTCCAAGAGACCCAGTACTTC
TRBJ2-1	NA	TRBV2	TRBD2	CASSKTSGGHNNEQFF	TGTGCCAGCAGTAAGACTAGCGGGGGCCACAACAATGAGCAGTTCTTC
TRBJ2-1	NA	TRBV9	TRBD2	CAVSPYSGRSYNEQFF	TGTGCCGTCAGCCCGTATAGCGGGAGGTCCTACAATGAGCAGTTCTTC
TRBJ1-1	many	TRBV6-5	TRBD1	CASSYSRQGDTEAFF	TGTGCCAGCAGTTACTCGAGGCAGGGGGACACTGAAGCTTTCTTT
TRBJ1-2	many	TRBV5-1	NA	CASTIKGEDGYTF	TGCGCCAGCACCATAAAGGGGGAGGATGGCTACACCTTC
TRBJ2-1	many	TRBV12-3/TRBV12-4	TRBD1	CASSPPARQGRHEQFF	TGTGCCAGCAGCCCTCCGGCTAGACAGGGGCGTCATGAGCAGTTCTTC
TRBJ1-2	NA	TRBV20-1	TRBD1	CSAKETGGYGYTF	TGCAGTGCCAAAGAGACAGGGGGATATGGCTACACCTTC
TRBJ2-5	NA	TRBV7-2	NA	CASSPTEPENQETQYF	TGTGCCAGCAGCCCCACCGAGCCGGAAAACCAAGAGACCCAGTACTTC
TRBJ1-6	once	TRBV3-1	NA	CASSQEGSYNSPLHF	TGTGCCAGCAGCCAAGAGGGTTCCTATAATTCACCCCTCCACTTT
TRBJ2-5	NA	TRBV7-2	NA	CASSYQRQDLYF	TGTGCCAGCAGCTACCAAAGACAGGATTTGTACTTC
TRBJ2-3	many	TRBV12-3/TRBV12-4	TRBD2	CASSLASGASTDTQYF	TGTGCCAGCAGTTTGGCTAGCGGGGCCAGCACAGATACGCAGTATTTT
TRBJ1-1	NA	TRBV5-1	NA	CASSSRDNLMNTEAFF	TGCGCCAGCAGCTCCCGGGACAACCTAATGAACACTGAAGCTTTCTTT
TRBJ2-1	many	TRBV5-1	NA	CASSLWAANEQFF	TGCGCCAGCAGCTTGTGGGCCGCGAATGAGCAGTTCTTC
TRBJ2-1	NA	TRBV20-1	TRBD2	CSAPTSGVYNEQFF	TGCAGTGCGCCGACTAGCGGGGTCTACAATGAGCAGTTCTTC
TRBJ2-2	NA	TRBV12-3/TRBV12-4	TRBD1	CASRPRTGLNTGELFF	TGTGCCAGCAGGCCAAGGACAGGCTTGAACACCGGGGAGCTGTTTTTT
TRBJ2-4	many	TRBV28	NA	CASSLDGAKNIQYF	TGTGCCAGCAGTCTAGATGGAGCCAAAAACATTCAGTACTTC
TRBJ2-5	NA	TRBV7-9	TRBD1	CASSQESTGILETQYF	TGTGCCAGCAGCCAGGAATCGACAGGGATCCTGGAGACCCAGTACTTC
TRBJ1-2	NA	TRBV3-1	NA	CASTPTGGYGYTF	TGTGCCAGCACTCCGACTGGGGGTTATGGCTACACCTTC
TRBJ2-1	NA	TRBV11-2	NA	CASAGRTDNEQFF	TGTGCCAGTGCCGGGAGGACAGATAATGAGCAGTTCTTC
TRBJ1-2	NA	TRBV18	TRBD1	CASSSNAGTALANYGYTF	TGTGCCAGCTCGTCCAATGCCGGGACAGCCCTCGCTAACTATGGCTACACCTTC
TRBJ2-3	many	TRBV7-3	TRBD2	CASSPGLAVAQSTQYF	TGTGCCAGCAGCCCTGGACTAGCGGTAGCTCAAAGTACGCAGTATTTT
TRBJ2-3	NA	TRBV20-1	NA	CSAPDPADSTDTQYF	TGCAGTGCTCCCGACCCCGCGGATAGCACAGATACGCAGTATTTT
TRBJ2-7	NA	TRBV6-9	NA	CASSCPPGGNPQPNYYEQYF	TGTGCCAGCAGTTGCCCCCCCGGCGGGAATCCCCAACCGAACTATTACGAGCAGTACTTC
TRBJ2-7	many	TRBV19	TRBD2	CASTEGTSGWYEQYF	TGTGCCAGTACCGAGGGGACTAGCGGGTGGTACGAGCAGTACTTC
TRBJ2-7	once	TRBV4-3	TRBD2	CASSQGTSGALSSYEQYF	TGCGCCAGCAGCCAAGGAACTAGCGGGGCACTGAGCTCCTACGAGCAGTACTTC
TRBJ2-7	many	TRBV6-6	NA	CASLSSGGAINEQYF	TGTGCCAGCCTATCCTCGGGGGGCGCGATTAACGAGCAGTACTTC
TRBJ2-5	few	TRBV7-2	NA	CASSLVGRVEETQYF	TGTGCCAGCAGCTTAGTAGGGCGGGTAGAAGAGACCCAGTACTTC
TRBJ1-1	NA	TRBV20-1	NA	CSARGPFEGISEAFF	TGCAGTGCTAGAGGCCCTTTTGAAGGGATCTCTGAAGCTTTCTTT
TRBJ2-1	NA	TRBV6-6	NA	CASSWTYNEQFF	TGTGCCAGCAGTTGGACGTACAATGAGCAGTTCTTC